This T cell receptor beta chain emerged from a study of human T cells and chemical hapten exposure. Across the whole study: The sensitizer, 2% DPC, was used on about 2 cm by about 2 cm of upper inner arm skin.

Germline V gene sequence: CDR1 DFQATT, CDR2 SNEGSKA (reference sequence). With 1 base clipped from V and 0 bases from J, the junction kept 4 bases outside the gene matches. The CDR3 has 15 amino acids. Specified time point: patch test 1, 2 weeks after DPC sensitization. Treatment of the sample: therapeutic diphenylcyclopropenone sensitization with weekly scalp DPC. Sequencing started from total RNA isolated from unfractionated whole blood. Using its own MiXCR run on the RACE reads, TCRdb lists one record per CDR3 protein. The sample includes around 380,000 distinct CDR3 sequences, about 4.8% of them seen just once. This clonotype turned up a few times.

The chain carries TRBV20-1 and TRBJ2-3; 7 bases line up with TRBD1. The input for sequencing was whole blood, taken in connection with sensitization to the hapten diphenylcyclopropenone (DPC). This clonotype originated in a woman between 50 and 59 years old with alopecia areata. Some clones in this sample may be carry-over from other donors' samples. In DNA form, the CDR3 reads TGCAGTGCTAGAGTACCGGGACAGAGCACAGATACGCAGTATTTT. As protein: CSARVPGQSTDTQYF.